This T cell receptor beta chain was found in a study of regulatory T cells in long-lasting Graves disease. Study-wide background: Persistent Graves' disease denoted over 5 years of antithyroid drugs plus positive TSH receptor antibodies. Study-level results: TRBV28, TRBJ1-2 and TRBJ2-5 were segments that persistent disease favored. TCR diversity was lower in persistent than newly diagnosed Graves' disease.

Investigators prepared the TCR beta libraries by applying iRepertoire HTBI primers and Arm-PCR of CDR3 regions. TCRdb used MiXCR to reprocess the multiplex PCR reads, holding one entry per CDR3 protein. Altogether 650,000 to 850,000 distinct CDR3 sequences are present, 25% to 30% being singletons, with the ten largest covering about two fifths. This clonotype was observed at least ten times. What it binds is unknown. Time point given: persistent/refractory GD, antithyroid drugs over 5 years with positive TRAb. From RNA extracted from PBMCs, the TCR library was made. The CDR3 extends over 13 amino acids. The V gene lost 6 bases and the J gene lost 5 bases, with 16 bases spanning the gap. The germline V gene has CDR1 DFQATT and CDR2 SNEGSKA (reference sequence).

This chain connects TRBV20-1 to TRBJ2-5; a weak D match, TRBD2 (5 bases). The TCR was taken from a female donor with Graves disease. The sequencing here drew on peripheral blood mononuclear cells (PBMCs), taken when the disease was refractory, from a patient treated with antithyroid drugs. DNA of the CDR3: TGCAGTGCCCCCGCTTCGGGGAAGGAGACCCAGTACTTC. Its translation: CSAPASGKETQYF.